This T cell receptor beta chain derives from a study of T cells in Graves' hyperthyroidism and ophthalmopathy. Findings and limits, study-wide: From stable hyperthyroidism, ophthalmopathy was separated by a 13 V-J model. The model foresaw ophthalmopathy a median around seven months prior to onset.

The CDR3 extends over 15 amino acids. CDR1 and CDR2 from the germline V gene are SGHRS and YFSETQ. V was clipped by 4 bases and J by 6 bases, with 20 bases between them. TCR beta CDR3 regions were amplified from RNA transcripts. TCR CDR3 underwent first-round RT-PCR with the HTBI primer set. TCRdb fed the multiplex PCR reads into MiXCR, producing one record per CDR3 protein. The sample consists of hundreds of thousands of distinct CDR3 sequences, roughly 37% of them appearing once. This clonotype has just a few counts. Its cognate antigen is unknown. Patients showing uncontrolled infection, other autoimmune disease, pregnancy or lactation were ineligible.

This clonotype was sampled from a man in his late teens or twenties with Graves' hyperthyroidism. The V gene is TRBV5-1, the J gene TRBJ2-7; the D gene could be TRBD1 or TRBD2 (8 bases each). Sequencing input: blood. Here the CDR3 reads CASSLDRALAAEQYF. The CDR3 DNA follows: TGCGCCAGCAGCCTGGACAGGGCACTAGCGGCCGAGCAGTACTTC.